This TCR beta chain was obtained from a study of identical twins. This clonotype was seen a few times. Germline CDR1 is MDHEN and CDR2 is SYDVKM. The CDR3 length is 12 residues. The ends were cut back, 5 bases at V and 9 bases at J, with 14 bases in the middle. TCRdb processed the 5' RACE reads anew with MiXCR; each CDR3 protein has one entry. The sample has about 690,000 distinct CDR3 sequences; around 6.1% are singletons. Material: naive T cells sorted from blood. This chain connects TRBV28 to TRBJ2-7; maybe TRBD1 (6 bases). The TCR originated in a man aged 18-30 years in good health. In nucleotides, the CDR3 is TGTGCCAGCAGTACAGGGTCCACAGGGCAGTACTTC. It is translated as CASSTGSTGQYF.